The 29 T cell receptor beta chains below were found in one sample sequenced in a study of blood T cell repertoires in COVID-19. Only in-frame clones appear in the TCRdb table, and some are missing; sequencing was by immunoSEQ multiplex PCR. In the table there are some 160,000 clones, around 80% of which are singletons. The specimen sequenced was peripheral blood. The receptors here all came from a woman in her forties or fifties with acute or convalescent COVID-19.

This clone was recorded a few times. The J gene is TRBJ1-6, the V gene TRBV2; D gene unclear. Per the germline V gene, CDR1 is SNHLY and CDR2 is FYNNEI. V was cut by 1 base and J by 7 bases, with 11 bases left in between. The CDR3 consists of 15 residues. The CDR3 DNA sequence: TGTGCCAGCAGTGAAGGGGGAGGTGAAAATTCACCCCTCCACTTT. It yields the protein CASSEGGGENSPLHF.

The V and J genes are TRBV7-2 and TRBJ2-5, with a possible D match to TRBD1 (6 bases). The length of the CDR3 is 14 residues. In germline, CDR1 is SGHTA, CDR2 FQGNSA. V was trimmed by 5 bases and J by 0 bases, leaving 10 bases between them. DNA of the CDR3: TGTGCCAGCAGCATTGGGACACACCAAGAGACCCAGTACTTC. Its translation is CASSIGTHQETQYF.

The chain carries TRBV12-5 and TRBJ2-1; no reliable D call. This CDR3 comprises 13 residues. The germline gives CDR1 LGHNT, CDR2 FRNRAP. The V and J ends lost 8 bases and 4 bases respectively, with 12 bases between them. The CDR3 DNA reads TGTGCTAGTATGGTGTACGGTTACAATGAGCAGTTCTTC. As protein: CASMVYGYNEQFF. Combining the CDR3 with reference TRBV12-5 and TRBJ2-1 gives the whole variable domain DARVTQTPRHKVTEMGQEVTMRCQPILGHNTVFWYRQTMMQGLELLAYFRNRAPLDDSGMPKDRFSAEMPDATLATLKIQPSEPRDSAVYFCASMVYGYNEQFFGPGTRLTVL.

A note on this clone: Other DNA sequences in this sample translate to the same CDR3. CDR3 amino acids: CASSLREQPQHF. The CDR3 bases are TGTGCCAGCAGCCTGAGGGAGCAGCCCCAGCATTTT. The chain employs TRBV5-6 and TRBJ1-5; D is ambiguous. Trimming shortened V by 4 bases and J by 7 bases, and 9 bases separated the two germline ends. Germline V gives CDR1 SGHDT, CDR2 YYEEEE. The CDR3 has 12 residues.

V is TRBV28 and J is TRBJ1-1; 8 bases are shared with TRBD1. J was trimmed by 4 bases and V by 5 bases; bases with no gene match: 9. The CDR3 loop spans 15 amino acids. Germline V gene data show CDR1 as MDHEN and CDR2 as SYDVKM. Here the CDR3 reads CASSEDRGALTEAFF. As DNA, the CDR3 is TGTGCCAGCAGTGAAGACAGGGGAGCACTCACTGAAGCTTTCTTT.

V usage is TRBV12-3 or TRBV12-4 and J usage is TRBJ1-1, with a weak D call TRBD1 (5 bases). The V end lost 7 bases, the J end lost 5 bases, and 11 bases lay between the germline ends. The CDR3 runs 12 residues. CDR3 amino acids: CASNLGGTEAFF. The DNA of the CDR3 is TGTGCCAGCAACCTGGGGGGGACTGAAGCTTTCTTT.

The V call is TRBV5-1, the J call TRBJ1-6; D is possibly TRBD1 (5 bases). The CDR3 is 14 amino acids. Between the trimmed V and J ends, which lost 0 bases and 10 bases, there was a span of 11 bases. Germline values: CDR1 SGHRS, CDR2 YFSETQ. For the CDR3, the DNA is TGCGCCAGCAGCTTGGGCCAGGGTGGGTCACCCCTCCACTTT. Translated: CASSLGQGGSPLHF.

The V call is TRBV11-2, the J call TRBJ1-1, with TRBD1 matching 10 bases. The germline CDR1 and CDR2 sequences are SGHAT and FQNNGV. The CDR3 loop spans 15 amino acids. The trim removed 4 bases at V and 3 bases at J, leaving 5 bases unmatched. This CDR3 is CASSSGGTGDTEAFF. In DNA, the CDR3 is TGTGCCAGCAGCTCAGGGGGGACAGGGGACACTGAAGCTTTCTTT.

In DNA form, the CDR3 reads TGTGCCTGGAGTGTTTCGGGGGGGAATGAGCAGTTCTTC. Translation: CAWSVSGGNEQFF. The chain is built from TRBV30 and TRBJ2-1, with 8 bases matching TRBD2. The CDR3 has 13 residues. The germline CDR1 and CDR2 sequences are GTSNPN and SVGIG (reference sequence). Unmatched junction bases numbered 2, after V lost 0 bases and J lost 7 bases.

The chain couples TRBV9 to TRBJ1-3; 8 bases match TRBD1. Unmatched junction bases numbered 7, after V lost 4 bases and J lost 4 bases. Germline V gene lookup returns CDR1 SGDLS and CDR2 YYNGEE. The CDR3 spans 15 residues. Here the CDR3 DNA reads TGTGCCAGCAGCACCGGACAGGGCGTCGGAAACACCATATATTTT. This codes for CASSTGQGVGNTIYF.

V is TRBV7-3 and J is TRBJ1-1; 7 nucleotides agree with TRBD1. In germline, CDR1 is SGHTA, CDR2 FQGTGA. The length of the CDR3 is 13 residues. Germline trimming cut 6 bases from V and 1 base from J; bases unmatched to any gene: 2. The CDR3 reads CASRRQGNTEAFF. The CDR3 DNA reads as TGTGCCAGCAGAAGACAGGGGAACACTGAAGCTTTCTTT.

J is TRBJ2-3 and V is TRBV15; 10 bases align to TRBD2. J lost 1 base, V lost 3 bases, and 16 bases had no gene match. Germline V gene sequence: CDR1 LNHNV, CDR2 YYDKDF (reference sequence). There are 20 residues in the CDR3. CDR3 protein: CATSRQALAGAPRGTDTQYF. The CDR3 DNA sequence: TGTGCCACCAGCAGGCAGGCTCTAGCGGGGGCTCCTCGAGGCACAGATACGCAGTATTTT.

This clone was seen only once. CDR3 sequence: CASSDEGGRSTEAFF. The CDR3, as DNA: TGTGCCAGCAGTGATGAAGGAGGGAGAAGCACTGAAGCTTTCTTT. This sequence joins TRBV6-1 and TRBJ1-1; D unresolved. Germline CDR1 is MNHNS and CDR2 is SASEGT. The CDR3 covers 15 residues. Trimming shortened V by 3 bases and J by 4 bases, and 15 bases separated the two germline ends.

The CDR3 spells CASRSTGDGGELFF. As DNA, the CDR3 is TGTGCCAGCAGATCGACAGGGGATGGCGGGGAGCTGTTTTTT. The rearrangement joins TRBV2 to TRBJ2-2; 8 positions agree with TRBD1. The germline gives CDR1 SNHLY, CDR2 FYNNEI. The trim removed 6 bases at V and 7 bases at J, leaving 7 bases unmatched. The CDR3 sequence is 14 residues long.

This clone was picked up many times. The chain has TRBV19 and TRBJ1-6; tentatively, D is TRBD1 (6 bases). V was cut by 11 bases and J by 6 bases, with 17 bases left in between. Germline V gene sequence: CDR1 LNHDA, CDR2 SQIVND (reference sequence). This CDR3 is 14 amino acids long. In nucleotides, the CDR3 is TGTGCCTCCCAGCCGGGACATTCTAATTCACCCCTCCACTTT. Translated: CASQPGHSNSPLHF.

The V gene is TRBV4-3, the J gene TRBJ1-6; tentative D call: TRBD1 (5 bases). The germline CDR1 and CDR2 sequences are LGHNA and YSLEER. The germline V and J ends were trimmed by 0 bases and 6 bases, with 15 bases remaining between them. This CDR3 is built from 17 residues. CDR3 DNA sequence: TGCGCCAGCAGCCAAGACAGGGAGGAGGAAATTAATTCACCCCTCCACTTT. It codes for CASSQDREEEINSPLHF.

V and J are TRBV7-9 and TRBJ1-2; D unclear. V shed 1 base and J shed 0 bases, with 3 bases lying between them. This CDR3 has 13 amino acids. The germline CDR1 and CDR2 sequences are SEHNR and FQNEAQ (reference sequence). CDR3 coding DNA: TGTGCCAGCAGCTTAGGAGCTAACTATGGCTACACCTTC. Its protein product is CASSLGANYGYTF. The full variable domain, completed using reference TRBV7-9 and TRBJ1-2, is DTGVSQNPRHKITKRGQNVTFRCDPISEHNRLYWYRQTLGQGPEFLTYFQNEAQLEKSRLLSDRFSAERPKGSFSTLEIQRTEQGDSAMYLCASSLGANYGYTFGSGTRLTVV.

V is TRBV6-5 and J is TRBJ1-6; 9 nucleotides match TRBD1. J gave up 6 bases and V 8 bases, and 5 bases lay outside the gene matches. CDR3 length: 14 residues. The germline gives CDR1 MNHEY, CDR2 SVGAGI. CDR3 protein: CASSRDRVNSPLHF. The CDR3 nucleotides are TGTGCCAGCTCCCGGGACAGGGTTAATTCACCCCTCCACTTT.

The chain has TRBV6-1 and TRBJ1-2; D is unresolved. The CDR3 length is 14 residues. V lost 1 base and J 3 bases, leaving 9 bases between the germline ends. Germline CDR1 and CDR2: MNHNS and SASEGT. The CDR3 here is CASSEGGLHYGYTF. The CDR3 DNA reads as TGTGCCAGCAGTGAAGGAGGGTTGCACTATGGCTACACCTTC.

The J gene is TRBJ1-1, the V gene TRBV15; D is unresolved. Trimming removed 6 bases from V and 2 bases from J, with 10 bases in between. The CDR3 is 13 amino acids. From germline, CDR1 is LNHNV and CDR2 YYDKDF (reference sequence). In DNA form, the CDR3 reads TGTGCCACCAGGAATGGGCCTAACACTGAAGCTTTCTTT. It specifies CATRNGPNTEAFF.

The rearrangement links TRBV4-2 to TRBJ2-1; 11 bases match TRBD2. The length of the CDR3 is 17 residues. V lost 1 base to trimming and J lost 4 bases; unmatched junction nucleotides: 6. Germline V gene sequence: CDR1 LGHNA, CDR2 YNFKEQ. The DNA for the CDR3 is TGTGCCAGCAGCCAAGCCCCTCTAGCGGGGGGATACAATGAGCAGTTCTTC. Translation gives CASSQAPLAGGYNEQFF.

This clone was observed a single time. V is TRBV6-5 and J is TRBJ2-1; no firm D call. Germline values: CDR1 MNHEY, CDR2 SVGAGI. This CDR3 region has 13 residues. V dropped 7 bases and J dropped 10 bases, with 17 bases sitting between them. The CDR3 nucleotides are TGTGCCAGCACCGAAAGGTGGGCCTTGGAGCAGTTCTTC. This translates into CASTERWALEQFF.

The V and J genes are TRBV6-6 and TRBJ2-7; perhaps TRBD1 as D (6 bases). From germline, CDR1 is MNHNY and CDR2 SVGAGI (reference sequence). V lost 5 bases, J lost 2 bases, and 13 bases lay in between. The CDR3 totals 14 residues. CDR3 loop: CASSPRDNPYEQYF. DNA of the CDR3: TGTGCCAGCAGTCCCCGGGACAACCCCTACGAGCAGTACTTC.

This CDR3 is CASRSGQGFSNYGYTF. The CDR3 DNA follows: TGCGCCAGCAGGTCGGGACAGGGGTTCTCTAACTATGGCTACACCTTC. The V gene is TRBV5-1, the J gene TRBJ1-2, with 10 bases matching TRBD1. J gave up 0 bases and V 5 bases, and 7 bases lay outside the gene matches. This CDR3 is built from 16 residues. The germline CDR1 and CDR2 sequences are SGHRS and YFSETQ.

This chain connects TRBV19 to TRBJ2-6; 8 bases fit TRBD1. The CDR3 is made up of 16 amino acids. Germline CDR1 LNHDA, CDR2 SQIVND (reference sequence). J was trimmed by 0 bases and V by 4 bases; bases with no gene match: 2. CDR3 residues: CASSTQGASGANVLTF. In DNA, the CDR3 is TGTGCCAGTAGTACCCAGGGGGCCTCTGGGGCCAACGTCCTGACTTTC.

The chain joins TRBV27 to TRBJ1-4, with 7 nucleotides matching TRBD1. Trimming took 2 bases from V and 10 from J; bases not matched to a gene: 10. Germline lookup yields CDR1 MNHEY and CDR2 SMNVEV (reference sequence). CDR3 length: 15 amino acids. The CDR3 spells CASSLNGQAMAKLFF. In DNA form, the CDR3 reads TGTGCCAGCAGTTTAAATGGACAGGCGATGGCAAAACTGTTTTTT.

J is TRBJ1-4 and V is TRBV5-5, with no clear D. The CDR3 is made up of 12 amino acids. Trimming removed 0 bases at V and 6 bases at J, with 3 bases between. Germline V CDR1 and CDR2: SGHKS, YYEKEE (reference sequence). CDR3 in DNA: TGTGCCAGCAGCTTGGGAGATGAAAAACTGTTTTTT. This sequence encodes CASSLGDEKLFF.

The table lists this clone with a few counts. V gene TRBV27 combines with J gene TRBJ1-5, with D possibly matching TRBD1 (6 bases). This CDR3 region has 17 residues. Germline lookup yields CDR1 MNHEY and CDR2 SMNVEV (reference sequence). V shed 2 bases and J shed 0 bases, with 14 bases lying between them. The CDR3 protein is CASSLTPTGYSNQPQHF. In nucleotides, the CDR3 is TGTGCCAGCAGTTTAACCCCGACAGGATATAGCAATCAGCCCCAGCATTTT.

The genes are TRBV11-2 and TRBJ1-4, with D perhaps matching TRBD1 (5 bases). Germline V CDR1 and CDR2: SGHAT, FQNNGV. This CDR3 region has 15 residues. Trimming removed 1 base at V and 5 bases at J, with 11 bases between. CDR3 protein: CASSLGGGRNEKLFF. The CDR3 nucleotides read TGTGCCAGCAGCTTAGGTGGGGGGAGAAATGAAAAACTGTTTTTT.